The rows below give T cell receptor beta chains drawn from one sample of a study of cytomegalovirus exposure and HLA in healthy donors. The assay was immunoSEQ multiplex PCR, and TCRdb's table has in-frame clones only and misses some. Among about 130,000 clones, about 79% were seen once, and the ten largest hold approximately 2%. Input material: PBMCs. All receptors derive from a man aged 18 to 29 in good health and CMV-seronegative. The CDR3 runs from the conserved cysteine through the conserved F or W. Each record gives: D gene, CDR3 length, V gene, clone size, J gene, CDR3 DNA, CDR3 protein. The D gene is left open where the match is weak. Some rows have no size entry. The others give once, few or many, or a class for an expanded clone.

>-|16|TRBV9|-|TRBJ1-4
TGTGCCAGCAGCGTAGCTCAGGGATCAACTAATGAAAAACTGTTTTTT
CASSVAQGSTNEKLFF
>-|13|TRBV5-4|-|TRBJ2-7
TGTGCCAGCAGCGCGGGGAGCAACCACGAGCAGTACTTC
CASSAGSNHEQYF
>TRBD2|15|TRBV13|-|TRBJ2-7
TGTGCCAGCAGCCTCACGCGGACTAGCGGCTACGAGCAGTACTTC
CASSLTRTSGYEQYF
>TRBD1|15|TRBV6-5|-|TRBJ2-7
TGTGCCAGCAGTTACAGGGACAGGGGCTCCTACGAGCAGTACTTC
CASSYRDRGSYEQYF
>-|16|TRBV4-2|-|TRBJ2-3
TGTGCCAGCAGCCAAGATTCTGGAGGTTCCACAGATACGCAGTATTTT
CASSQDSGGSTDTQYF
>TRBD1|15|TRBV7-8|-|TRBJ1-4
TGTGCCAGCAGCGTGACCGGGACAGGGGCGGAAAAACTGTTTTTT
CASSVTGTGAEKLFF
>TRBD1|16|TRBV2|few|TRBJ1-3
TGTGCCAGCAGTGCCTTGAAGGGGGCCTCTGGAAACACCATATATTTT
CASSALKGASGNTIYF
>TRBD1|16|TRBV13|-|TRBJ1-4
TGTGCCAGCAGCCAAAGAGGGACAGGGTTTCATGAAAAACTGTTTTTT
CASSQRGTGFHEKLFF
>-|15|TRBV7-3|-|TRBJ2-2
TGTGCCAGCAGCTACGGTCAGGGGGGCACCGGGGAGCTGTTTTTT
CASSYGQGGTGELFF
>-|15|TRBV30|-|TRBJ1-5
TGTGCCTGGACGCTACCTGGGCGGAGGAATCAGCCCCAGCATTTT
CAWTLPGRRNQPQHF
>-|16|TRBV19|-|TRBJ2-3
TGTGCCAGTAGTACCGGCAGCGGCCTGAGCACAGATACGCAGTATTTT
CASSTGSGLSTDTQYF
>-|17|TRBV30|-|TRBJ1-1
TGTGCCTGGAGTGTAGCCCTACCGGGAGCACCCAGGAATGAAGCTTTCTTT
CAWSVALPGAPRNEAFF
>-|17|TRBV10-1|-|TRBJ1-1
TGCGCCAGCAGTGACGGGGGATTGGGGAGGGAGAACACTGAAGCTTTCTTT
CASSDGGLGRENTEAFF
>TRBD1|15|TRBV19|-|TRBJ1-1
TGTGCCAGTAGTATAGCCCCCGGGACAGGGACCCGAGCTTTCTTT
CASSIAPGTGTRAFF
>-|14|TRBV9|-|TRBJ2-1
TGTGCCAGCAGCGGGCAGCGCAAGGGGAATGAGCAGTTCTTC
CASSGQRKGNEQFF
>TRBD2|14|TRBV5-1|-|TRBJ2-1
TGCGCCAGCAGCTTGGGTCTAGCGGATAATGAGCAGTTCTTC
CASSLGLADNEQFF
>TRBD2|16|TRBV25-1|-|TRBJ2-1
TGTGCCACGGGACTAGCGGGAGGGAGCTCCTACAATGAGCAGTTCTTC
CATGLAGGSSYNEQFF
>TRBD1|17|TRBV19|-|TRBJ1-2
TGTGCCAGTATCCCGGGACAGGGACAGCTGGCTAACTATGGCTACACCTTC
CASIPGQGQLANYGYTF
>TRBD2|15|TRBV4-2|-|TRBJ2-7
TGTGCCAGCAGCCAAGGACTAGCGGGTACCTACGAGCAGTACTTC
CASSQGLAGTYEQYF
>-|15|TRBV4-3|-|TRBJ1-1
TGCGCCAGCAGCCAAGATTTGCGGGTTCGCACTGAAGCTTTCTTT
CASSQDLRVRTEAFF
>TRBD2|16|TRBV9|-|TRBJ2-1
TGTGCCAGCTCCTGGGGGCTAGCGGGCCCGAACAATGAGCAGTTCTTC
CASSWGLAGPNNEQFF
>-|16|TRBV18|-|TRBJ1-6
TGTGCCAGCTCACCACAACAAGGTCAAGGGGGTTCACCCCTCCACTTT
CASSPQQGQGGSPLHF
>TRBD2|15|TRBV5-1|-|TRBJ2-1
TGCGCCAGCAGCTCTACTAGCGGTTCCTACAATGAGCAGTTCTTC
CASSSTSGSYNEQFF
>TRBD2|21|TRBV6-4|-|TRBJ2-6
TGTGCCAGCAGTGACCCGCATCCCCGACTAGCGGGCGACTCTGGGGCCAACGTCCTGACTTTC
CASSDPHPRLAGDSGANVLTF
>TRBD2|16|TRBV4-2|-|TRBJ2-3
TGTGCCAGCAGCCAAGGGACTAGCGCGTTAGGGGATACGCAGTATTTT
CASSQGTSALGDTQYF
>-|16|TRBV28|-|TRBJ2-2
TGTGCCAGCAGCCCTTGGGGGGAGGCGAACACCGGGGAGCTGTTTTTT
CASSPWGEANTGELFF
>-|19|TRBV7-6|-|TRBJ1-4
TGTGCCAGCAGCTTAGGAGGAGGGAGACAGACAGCCGCTAATGAAAAACTGTTTTTT
CASSLGGGRQTAANEKLFF
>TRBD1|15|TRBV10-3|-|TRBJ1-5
TGTGCCATCAGTCCGGGACAGGGCCCCAATCAGCCCCAGCATTTT
CAISPGQGPNQPQHF
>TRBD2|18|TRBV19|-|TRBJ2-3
TGTGCCAGCAGTGAGGAACTAGCGGGAGCGGAATGGGGAGATACGCAGTATTTT
CASSEELAGAEWGDTQYF
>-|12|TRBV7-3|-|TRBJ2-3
TGTGCCAGCAGCTTTCTAGCAGATACGCAGTATTTT
CASSFLADTQYF
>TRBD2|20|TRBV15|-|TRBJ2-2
TGTGCCACCAGCAGCCGAATTTCCCGACTAGCGGGACGACACACCGGGGAGCTGTTTTTT
CATSSRISRLAGRHTGELFF
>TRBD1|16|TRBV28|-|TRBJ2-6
TGTGCCAGCAGGTGGGACAGCAGTTCTGGGGCCAACGTCCTGACTTTC
CASRWDSSSGANVLTF
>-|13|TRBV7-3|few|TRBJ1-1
TGTGCCAGCAGTCCCCGCAGGGGCACTGAAGCTTTCTTT
CASSPRRGTEAFF
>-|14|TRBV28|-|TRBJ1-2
TGTGCCAGCAGTTCCTATGACCGGGGTTGGGGCTACACCTTC
CASSSYDRGWGYTF
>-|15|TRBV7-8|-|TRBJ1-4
TGTGCCAGCAGCTTACATTATACGGCTAATGAAAAACTGTTTTTT
CASSLHYTANEKLFF
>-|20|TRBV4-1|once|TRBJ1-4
TGCGCCAGCAGCCAGACCCGCTACAGTAAACCCGAGCAAGATAATGAAAAACTGTTTTTT
CASSQTRYSKPEQDNEKLFF
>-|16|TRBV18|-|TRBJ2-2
TGTGCCAGCTCACCACTGGAACAGCCTATGTCCGGGGAGCTGTTTTTT
CASSPLEQPMSGELFF
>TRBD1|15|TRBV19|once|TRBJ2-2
TGTGCCAGTAAGGGCAGGGGGTATGGGGCCGGGGAGCTGTTTTTT
CASKGRGYGAGELFF
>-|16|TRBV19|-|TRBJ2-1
TGTGCCAGTAGTAGCACGCGGTTGAGCTCCTACAATGAGCAGTTCTTC
CASSSTRLSSYNEQFF
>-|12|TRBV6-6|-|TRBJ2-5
TGTGCCAGCAAAAACAGTGGGGAGACCCAGTACTTC
CASKNSGETQYF
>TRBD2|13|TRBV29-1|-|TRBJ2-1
TGCAGCGCGGGAACTAGCGGGAAAAATGAGCAGTTCTTC
CSAGTSGKNEQFF
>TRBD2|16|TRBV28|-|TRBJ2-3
TGTGCCGGACAGGGGGGACTAGCGGGAGGCACAGATACGCAGTATTTT
CAGQGGLAGGTDTQYF
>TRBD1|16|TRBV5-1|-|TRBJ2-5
TGCGCCAGCAGCTTGCCCGGACAGGGGATGTTCGAGACCCAGTACTTC
CASSLPGQGMFETQYF